The TCR beta chain described here comes from a study of a mutant IDH1 vaccine in newly diagnosed glioma. Study summary: An approximately 62% male, approximately 38% female split and a mean age of 40.4 years characterized treated patients.

Clones were read by immunoSEQ multiplex PCR, and TCRdb kept only the in-frame ones, dropping some. Among about 33,000 clones, more than 85% were seen once, and the ten largest hold 4.8%. Time point indicated: baseline, week 1 (first vaccination visit). Treatment reported: pre-vaccination baseline after standard-of-care therapy. The CDR3 consists of 14 residues. Germline CDR1 is KGHSH and CDR2 is LQKENI. The V gene end was trimmed by 2 bases and the J gene end by 6 bases; junction bases not matched to a gene: 3. This clone was picked up one time. V gene TRBV18 combines with J gene TRBJ1-4, with 7 positions matching TRBD1. Sequenced material: PBMCs, taken from a glioma patient treated with radiotherapy, temozolomide or both. This receptor was taken from a woman aged 40 to 50 with glioma. In nucleotides, the CDR3 is TGTGCCAGCTCACCATCCCAGGGGGATGAAAAACTGTTTTTT. Protein product: CASSPSQGDEKLFF.